This T cell receptor beta chain derives from a study of cytomegalovirus exposure and HLA in healthy donors (dated by TCRdb to the late 2010s). Concerning the study at large: An earlier analysis of approximately 640 of the donors reported roughly 300 Gb of sequence data and roughly 110 million unique TCR beta sequences from about 180 million T cells. In addition to the first cohort of 650 to 750 subjects, a separate validation cohort of 100 to 150 different subjects was used. An earlier analysis of approximately 500 of the donors applied high-throughput TCR beta sequencing to assess whether each TCR beta V gene segment acted as functional or pseudogenic. About 280 gigabases of sequencing data and tens of millions of unique TCR sequences were included in an early release covering roughly 700 HLA-typed donors. Of the roughly 390 genotyped donors, approximately 80% were placed in the genetic ancestry cluster associated with self-reported Caucasian donors. Donor age, sex, ethnicity and CMV serostatus were compiled alongside the repertoire data. Typing coverage varied by locus: roughly 629-640 donors for A, B, C, DRB1 and DQB1; approximately 500 for DQA1; over 600 for DPA1; approximately 450 for DPB1. Among 398 genotyped donors of the cohort, an average of about 240,000 unique TCR beta nucleotide sequences were sequenced per donor, 15% to 20% of them non-productive. HLA typing covered class I and class II loci at four-digit resolution. The study aimed to test whether signatures of past pathogen exposure could be identified by cataloging public T cell receptors. Rather than drawing on any new phenotypic data, the later analysis identified candidate immune exposures from TCR beta sequences and the way those sequences occurred across donors. To predict cytomegalovirus infection status, the study brought together high-throughput TCR immunosequencing, statistical association of individual TCRs with disease status, and machine learning. All discovery cohort repertoires had been generated using a single sequencing platform. The T cell repertoires of 700 or so subjects were profiled by immunosequencing and related to cytomegalovirus serostatus. To study patterns of TCR occurrence, a later analysis re-analyzed previously published TCR beta repertoires from 600 to 750 donors and added high-resolution HLA genotyping. In a later genetic analysis, genome-wide SNP genotypes for about 60% of the 666 donors were used, and that subset was treated as a discovery cohort. About 5 DR-DQ haplotypes were handled as single units for association and clustering, since linkage in the cohort was strong. General findings and caveats noted by the study authors: The only immune exposure information available for the cohort was CMV serostatus. The presence/absence analyses assumed that sequencing depth was roughly uniform across donors, and that assumption may not be true. The classifier was reported to diagnose cytomegalovirus status with high specificity and sensitivity in both the original and validation cohorts. According to a later analysis, parvovirus B19, influenza, CMV and Epstein-Barr virus appeared linked to several top co-occurrence clusters. In vitro tests confirmed that a few of the cytomegalovirus-associated TCR beta chains recognize cytomegalovirus antigens. Only TCR beta chains were sequenced in this cohort, and the absence of alpha or paired-chain data limited detectable features. Because HLA typing was unavailable for some donors at each locus, only the typed subset was used in association tests. Seventeen rarely observed V segments, including chromosome 9 orphons, were excluded from the earlier analysis of some 590 of the donors because counts were too low. In a later analysis, the rate of TCR association differed among HLA loci, with DRB1 alleles having the most associated TCRs and HLA-C alleles having the fewest. A later analysis associated 17,000 or so TCR beta sequences with specific HLA alleles at a false discovery rate of 0.05. A cluster of highly shared sequence variants was judged likely to represent a technical artifact of the sequencing pipeline. A further reported finding was that TCR beta sequences accurately predicted the HLA-A and HLA-B alleles for most subjects in the first cohort. In a later genetic analysis, fewer N-insertions in productive TCRs were reported among donors in an Asian-associated ancestry cluster than the roughly 700-donor mean. In a later analysis, most CMV-associated TCR beta chains were found to appear HLA-restricted, with HLA associations seemingly driven largely by CMV exposure. When HLA alleles, especially DR and DQ, strongly co-occurred, attributing TCR associations to individual alleles was difficult. The study listed 150 to 200 TCR beta chains as associated with cytomegalovirus. An earlier analysis of around 540 of the donors showed that most TCR beta V segments appeared in productive rearrangements either about 87% or about 30% of the time, which broadly matched IMGT annotations. While some public TCRs were present in many individuals, most TCR sequences turned up only very rarely across donors. Correlated functional status among segregating V segments might be attributable to linkage disequilibrium, but an unknown experimental factor could not be ruled out. Some IMGT-functional V segments, including TRBV6-2 and TRBV6-3, could not be distinguished by the 87-base-pair reads and were therefore excluded. A later analysis found that HLA-associated TCR beta chains were more clonally expanded and had lower generation probabilities than equally common non-associated chains. The authors suggested that the approach could potentially be extended to other disease states and immunological phenotypes. A later genetic analysis associated a missense DCLRE1C variant with V-gene and J-gene trimming of TCR beta chains, and an independent cohort replicated the association.

Between the V and J ends, shortened by 8 bases and 6 bases respectively, the junction contains 23 bases. The CDR3 sequence holds 15 residues, the cysteine and phenylalanine included. Only CDR3 DNA is held: 45 bases, read in frame from base 1. CDR1 and CDR2, per the germline V gene (reference sequence), are MNHEY and SMNVEV. The cohort consisted of hundreds of healthy bone marrow donors. At the time of sampling, every cohort member was nominally healthy, though immune exposures that went unrecorded were likely present. The donor tested CMV seronegative and was one of the 352 seronegative cohort members. Every donor gave a peripheral blood sample, and the peripheral blood mononuclear cells from that sample were used for TCR beta sequencing. Genomic DNA was extracted from the blood cell samples with the Qiagen DNeasy Blood Extraction Kit. Of note for this clone: Its antigen remains unidentified. Base quality data are lacking; no much larger clone is found one base away.

The method was the immunoSEQ multiplex PCR assay. For the multiplex PCR, a mixture combining 60 forward primers for TCR Vbeta segments and 13 reverse primers for TCR Jbeta segments was used. The CDR3 region of rearranged TCR beta genes was amplified from genomic DNA by a multiplex PCR assay. The amplified TCR beta libraries were sequenced on the Illumina HiSeq System as 87-base-pair reads. Per the original workflow: A later analysis counted tens of millions of unique TCR beta chains across the 666 repertoires, and roughly 10 million of these chains were shared by at least two donors. A nearest-neighbor algorithm error-corrected the raw reads and collapsed the reads into unique sequences, merging closely related sequences to remove PCR and sequencing errors. CDR3 sequences were aligned to IMGT reference sequences to assign V, D and J gene segments. For a sequence to be retained, at least a six-nucleotide match to both a V gene segment and a J gene segment was required. A rearrangement was called productive if the CDR3 had no stop codons and remained in frame with V and J, and every other rearrangement was called non-productive. CDR3 was defined by IMGT convention, running from the second conserved V-encoded cysteine to the conserved J-encoded phenylalanine. The earlier analysis of more than 450 of the donors excluded sequences that lacked an unambiguous match to a single V gene segment. In an earlier analysis of approximately 550 of the donors, V segments were called functional above 56.7% productive rearrangements and were called segregating when the between-donor standard deviation exceeded 5%. A statistical classification framework was built to diagnose cytomegalovirus status from the catalog of TCR beta chain sequences. In a later analysis, V and J genes were assigned by comparing TCR nucleotide sequences against IMGT/GENE-DB human TR gene sequences. Using the TCRdist pipeline, a later analysis assigned CDR3 sequences along with most-parsimonious VDJ recombination scenarios. In a later analysis, each TCR beta chain was defined by its CDR3 amino acid sequence together with its V-gene family, and reads without a unique V-gene family were excluded. As a way to deal with suspected cross-contamination and a sequencing artifact, a later analysis dropped 640 or so nucleotide sequences that were highly shared and had low generation probability. In a later analysis, a clonal expansion index was calculated for each public chain from normalized within-repertoire ranks of inferred template counts. A later analysis computed generation probabilities with a VDJ recombination model fitted to out-of-frame rearrangements, and checked the results against IGoR. In a later analysis, hypergeometric tests were used to score TCR-TCR, TCR-HLA and TCR-CMV co-occurrence, with a repertoire-size bias correction applied to TCR pairs. In a later analysis, false discovery rates were estimated by permuting HLA or CMV assignments 20 times. In a later analysis, co-occurring TCRs were grouped with DBSCAN, and TCRdist sequence similarity was added when clustering was performed within HLA-allele-positive subsets. For co-occurrence clustering, repertoires with fewer than 30,000 or more than 120,000 public chains were excluded, along with about five repertoires with anomalous nucleotide sharing. As stored in TCRdb, this immuneACCESS dataset retains in-frame rearrangements with V and J assigned. A fraction of the clones does not appear; measured against another copy, unresolved V genes explain less than half of the discrepancy, and the remainder lacks a known reason. V and J calls and clone size are given by that table; D and trimming were obtained from the DNA. Present in this sample are about 180,000 clones, approximately 81% of which were seen just once. The ten largest make up 1% of the sample.

The TCR sequence derives from a boy aged 2 to 9 in good health and CMV-seronegative. Material for sequencing was PBMCs. This sequence uses TRBV27 and TRBJ2-7; TRBD1 is a weak D gene call, 6 bases matching. The nucleotides are TGTGCCAGCGGTGGCTTAGGGGGAGCTTCTCTCGAGCAGTACTTC. Translated, this is CASGGLGGASLEQYF.